The sample holds a few counts of the clone carrying this TCR beta chain. The data were obtained in a study of Ad26.COV2.S vaccination and SARS-CoV-2 variants. Trimming removed 1 base at V and 5 bases at J, with 21 bases between. The length of the CDR3 is 18 residues. Per the germline V gene, CDR1 is MGHRA and CDR2 is YSYEKL. The data were produced by immunoSEQ multiplex PCR, yet TCRdb's version contains in-frame clones alone and is incomplete. The sample consists of about 400,000 clones, 89% of them appearing once. Specified treatment: over 15 received Ad26.COV2.S at low or high dose, single or two shots; roughly 5 received placebo; per-sample allocation not given. The study sampled participants on day 63 after the first vaccine or placebo injection.

The sequence was obtained from a person aged 18-65 years who received the Ad26.COV2.S COVID-19 vaccine or a placebo. The V and J genes are TRBV4-1 and TRBJ2-1, with D unclear. Sequencing used peripheral blood, obtained in a trial of Ad26.COV2.S vaccine versus placebo. CDR3 in amino acids: CASSQVLVMVALDNEQFF. The CDR3 nucleotides read TGCGCCAGCAGCCAAGTCCTCGTTATGGTAGCTCTCGACAATGAGCAGTTCTTC.